This entry lists 15 T cell receptor beta chains sequenced from one sample in a study of CD8+ T cells in alopecia areata. Following RNA extraction, reverse transcription yielded cDNA that acted as the sequencing template. Method: immunoSEQ multiplex PCR; TCRdb's copy keeps in-frame clones and lacks some. The table includes about 180,000 clones, around 63% detected once. This specimen was CD4+ T cells sorted from blood, taken at week 0. The receptors here all came from a human donor with alopecia areata.

This chain connects TRBV11-2 to TRBJ1-1; D uncertain. Germline V gene lookup returns CDR1 SGHAT and CDR2 FQNNGV. This CDR3 comprises 13 residues. The ends were cut back, 2 bases at V and 2 bases at J, with 6 bases in the middle. CDR3 protein: CASSLRSNTEAFF. The CDR3 DNA is TGTGCCAGCAGCTTACGATCCAACACTGAAGCTTTCTTT.

V gene TRBV27 combines with J gene TRBJ1-4; D is undetermined. The germline V and J ends were trimmed by 5 bases and 0 bases, with 7 bases remaining between them. From germline, CDR1 is MNHEY and CDR2 SMNVEV (reference sequence). The CDR3 spans 14 residues. Here the CDR3 reads CASSQEATNEKLFF. In DNA, the CDR3 is TGTGCCAGCAGTCAGGAGGCAACTAATGAAAAACTGTTTTTT. Drawing the rest from reference TRBV27 and TRBJ1-4, the complete variable domain is EAQVTQNPRYLITVTGKKLTVTCSQNMNHEYMSWYRQDPGLGLRQIYYSMNVEVTDKGDVPEGYKVSRKEKRNFPLILESPSPNQTSLYFCASSQEATNEKLFFGSGTQLSVL.

V and J are TRBV9 and TRBJ1-1; D ambiguous. CDR1 SGDLS and CDR2 YYNGEE come from the germline V gene. CDR3 length: 13 amino acids. V was shortened by 3 bases and J by 7 bases, with 13 bases between the two germline ends. The CDR3 spells CASSESPGLEAFF. The CDR3 nucleotides are TGTGCCAGCAGCGAAAGCCCCGGGCTTGAAGCTTTCTTT. Using reference TRBV9 and TRBJ1-1 for the parts outside the CDR3, the full variable domain is DSGVTQTPKHLITATGQRVTLRCSPRSGDLSVYWYQQSLDQGLQFLIQYYNGEERAKGNILERFSAQQFPDLHSELNLSSLELGDSALYFCASSESPGLEAFFGQGTRLTVV.

This clone was counted between two and nine times. This chain joins TRBV30 and TRBJ2-2; D is unclear. Germline-derived CDR1 and CDR2 are GTSNPN and SVGIG (reference sequence). The CDR3 sequence is 13 residues long. Trimming pared 2 bases from V and 8 bases from J, leaving 12 bases between. CDR3 sequence (DNA): TGTGCCTGGAGTCAACAAGGCGGAGGGGAGCTGTTTTTT. Its translation: CAWSQQGGGELFF.

The chain links TRBV7-2 to TRBJ1-1; D unresolved. This CDR3 has 14 amino acids. The germline CDR1 and CDR2 sequences are SGHTA and FQGNSA. The ends were cut back, 3 bases at V and 1 base at J, with 9 bases in the middle. CDR3 protein: CASSFTKGNTEAFF. Written as DNA, the CDR3 is TGTGCCAGCAGCTTTACCAAGGGGAACACTGAAGCTTTCTTT.

V gene TRBV29-1 combines with J gene TRBJ2-7, with a tentative D call TRBD2 (5 bases). V lost 4 bases and J 2 bases, leaving 15 bases between the germline ends. CDR3 length: 14 residues. Germline V lookup: CDR1 SQVTM, CDR2 ANQGSEA. The CDR3 DNA reads TGCAGCGTTGTTTCTGCGGGTGTTACCTACGAGCAGTACTTC. It is translated as CSVVSAGVTYEQYF.

The V and J genes are TRBV10-2 and TRBJ2-1, with TRBD2 as a possible D gene (5 bases). Per the germline V gene, CDR1 is WSHSY and CDR2 is SAAADI. The CDR3 spans 16 residues. Deletions cut 0 bases from V and 2 bases from J, with 11 bases between. In DNA form, the CDR3 reads TGCGCCAGCAGTGAGTCGACGGGAATACCCTACAATGAGCAGTTCTTC. Its protein is CASSESTGIPYNEQFF.

This clone was picked up one time. The rearrangement joins TRBV30 to TRBJ2-3, with a possible D match to TRBD1 (6 bases). Trimming left V 2 bases short and J 2 bases short, with 14 bases between. Germline V lookup: CDR1 GTSNPN, CDR2 SVGIG (reference sequence). The CDR3 is 15 residues long. The CDR3 region is CAWSLGTSSTDTQYF. For the CDR3, the DNA is TGTGCCTGGAGTTTGGGGACATCGTCCACAGATACGCAGTATTTT.

The genes are TRBV11-2 and TRBJ2-3; the D is unclear. Germline CDR1 is SGHAT and CDR2 is FQNNGV. Trimming cost V 3 bases and J 4 bases, with 8 bases left between them. This CDR3 has 13 residues. CDR3 bases: TGTGCCAGCAGCTTCCAAATCCCAGATACGCAGTATTTT. It translates to CASSFQIPDTQYF.

Regarding this clone: The sample contains more than one DNA sequence encoding this CDR3. For the CDR3, the DNA is TGTGCCACCAGCAGGGGCAGGAACTATGGCTACACCTTC. Encoded protein: CATSRGRNYGYTF. The chain recombines TRBV15 with TRBJ1-2; D unclear. CDR1 LNHNV and CDR2 YYDKDF come from the germline V gene (reference sequence). V dropped 3 bases and J dropped 2 bases, with 7 bases sitting between them. The CDR3 extends over 13 amino acids.

The chain's CDR3 is CASSQEVGRRSGNYEQYF. CDR3 sequence (DNA): TGTGCCAGCAGCCAAGAAGTCGGCAGGAGGAGCGGGAACTACGAGCAGTACTTC. V is TRBV4-2 and J is TRBJ2-7; 7 nucleotides agree with TRBD2. This CDR3 region has 18 residues. V lost 0 bases to trimming and J lost 3 bases; unmatched junction nucleotides: 14. Per germline, CDR1 LGHNA and CDR2 YNFKEQ.

V is TRBV27 and J is TRBJ2-3, with D unresolved. CDR1 is MNHEY and CDR2 is SMNVEV in the germline V gene (reference sequence). Trimming pared 3 bases from V and 3 bases from J, leaving 19 bases between. The CDR3 length is 17 residues. The CDR3 loop is CASSFWSAGRGTDTQYF. CDR3 DNA: TGTGCCAGCAGTTTTTGGTCGGCAGGTCGAGGTACAGATACGCAGTATTTT.

The rearrangement uses TRBV5-1 and TRBJ2-1; D might be TRBD2 (5 bases). Germline V CDR1 and CDR2: SGHRS, YFSETQ. The CDR3 sequence is 13 residues long. The V and J ends lost 6 bases and 2 bases respectively, with 9 bases between them. The CDR3 protein is CASKASTYNEQFF. The CDR3 region has the DNA TGCGCCAGCAAGGCTAGCACCTACAATGAGCAGTTCTTC.

The V call is TRBV4-3, the J call TRBJ1-1, with D tentatively TRBD1 (5 bases). The CDR3 is 14 residues long. V was cut by 0 bases and J by 4 bases, with 9 bases left in between. Germline V gene data show CDR1 as LGHNA and CDR2 as YSLEER. The CDR3 nucleotides read TGCGCCAGCAGCCAAGATGATAGGGGCACTGAAGCTTTCTTT. It translates to CASSQDDRGTEAFF.

This clone was recorded many times. This chain links TRBV14 with TRBJ2-3; D is uncertain. Trimming took off 2 bases at V and 0 bases at J, with 9 bases between the two ends. Germline loops: CDR1 SGHDN, CDR2 FVKESK. The CDR3 extends over 15 amino acids. CDR3 sequence reads: CASSQWVLSTDTQYF. CDR3 bases: TGTGCCAGCAGCCAATGGGTCCTCAGCACAGATACGCAGTATTTT. Together with reference TRBV14 and TRBJ2-3, the CDR3 gives the full variable domain: EAGVTQFPSHSVIEKGQTVTLRCDPISGHDNLYWYRRVMGKEIKFLLHFVKESKQDESGMPNNRFLAERTGGTYSTLKVQPAELEDSGVYFCASSQWVLSTDTQYFGPGTRLTVL.